This is a list of T cell receptor beta chains from one sample in a study of T cells in localized non-small cell lung cancer. Measured with immunoSEQ multiplex PCR; TCRdb has only the in-frame clones, and not every one. The table includes some 1,300 clones, about 31% detected once. The source material was normal lung tissue next to the tumor, sampled before any cancer treatment. The source of these receptors is a male donor aged 60 or over with stage I squamous cell lung carcinoma. CDR3s include the opening cysteine and the closing phenylalanine or tryptophan. The order of the fields is J gene, V gene, D gene, clone size, CDR3 DNA, CDR3 protein. The D gene is left open where the match is weak. Clone size appears in some rows only: once, few, many, or a class for an expanded clone.

TRBJ1-2 | TRBV29-1 | TRBD1 | NA | TGCAGCGTTGAAGTCTCGGGACAGGGTTATGGCTACACCTTC | CSVEVSGQGYGYTF
TRBJ1-5 | TRBV23-1 | NA | medium-sized | TGCGCCAGCAGCCAAGACCGGAGGGGGGGGCCCCAGCATTTT | CASSQDRRGGPQHF
TRBJ2-1 | TRBV19 | NA | few | TGTGCCAGTAGTATAGGTGATAATGAGCAGTTCTTC | CASSIGDNEQFF
TRBJ1-1 | TRBV18 | TRBD1 | hyperexpanded | TGTGCCAGCTCACTGGGACAGGGGAACACTGAAGCTTTCTTT | CASSLGQGNTEAFF
TRBJ1-2 | TRBV9 | TRBD1 | NA | TGTGCCAGCAGCATTAGGACAGGGACTAACTATGGCTACACCTTC | CASSIRTGTNYGYTF
TRBJ2-1 | TRBV12-5 | TRBD2 | NA | TGTGCTAGTGACCTAATCGCGGGGGTGGGTGATGAGCAGTTCTTC | CASDLIAGVGDEQFF
TRBJ1-3 | TRBV14 | TRBD1 | NA | TGTGCCAGCAGCCTAGGACAGGGAGTGAAAGGAAACACCATATATTTT | CASSLGQGVKGNTIYF
TRBJ1-1 | TRBV6-8 | TRBD1 | few | TGTGCCAGCACCCCGACAGGGTTGAACACTGAAGCTTTCTTT | CASTPTGLNTEAFF
TRBJ1-1 | TRBV29-1 | NA | NA | TGCAGCGTTGTGACCGGGACCACTGCCGAAGCTTTCTTT | CSVVTGTTAEAFF
TRBJ1-1 | TRBV11-3 | NA | large | TGTGCCAGCAGGGGACGGTCAGGGCCAGGGAACACTGAAGCTTTCTTT | CASRGRSGPGNTEAFF
TRBJ2-2 | TRBV12-2 | NA | NA | TGTGCAAGTCGCTTAGGGGAGGGCAGGGGAAGGGACACCGGGGAGCTGTTTTTT | CASRLGEGRGRDTGELFF
TRBJ1-3 | TRBV6-8 | NA | few | TGTGCCAGCAGTTGGCCCCTGCGTGGAAACACCATATATTTT | CASSWPLRGNTIYF
TRBJ1-5 | TRBV6-8 | NA | NA | TGTGCCAGTCGGGCCGGCAATCAGCCCCAGCATTTT | CASRAGNQPQHF
TRBJ2-3 | TRBV11-3 | TRBD2 | large | TGTGCCAGCAGCGCCGGGGGGGCATCAGATACGCAGTATTTT | CASSAGGASDTQYF
TRBJ1-1 | TRBV29-1 | TRBD1 | NA | TGCAGCGTTGCCACAGGGGGAACGAACACTGAAGCTTTCTTT | CSVATGGTNTEAFF
TRBJ2-2 | TRBV18 | NA | NA | TGTGCCAGCTCACCAAAGGGACTCTTGCTGGGCGGGGAGCTGTTTTTT | CASSPKGLLLGGELFF
TRBJ1-4 | TRBV9 | TRBD1 | medium-sized | TGTGCCAGCAGCGTAGAAGGGACAGGGTATGAAAAACTGTTTTTT | CASSVEGTGYEKLFF
TRBJ1-1 | TRBV11-3 | TRBD1 | medium-sized | TGTGCCAGCAGCTGGGGACAGTTGAACACTGAAGCTTTCTTT | CASSWGQLNTEAFF